This T cell receptor beta chain was recovered during a study of Ad26.COV2.S vaccination and SARS-CoV-2 variants. Overall study context: Donor allocation was to the COV1001 Ad26.COV2.S trial arm. The vaccine Ad26.COV2.S was put into the muscle once, or twice with 56 days between. Study conclusions and caveats: Recipients given vaccine exceeded placebo recipients in spike-specific TCR breadth.

Treatment: roughly 19 received Ad26.COV2.S at low or high dose, single or two shots; several received placebo; per-sample allocation not given. Sample collection was performed on day 63 after the first vaccine or placebo injection. Libraries were prepared by immunoSEQ multiplex PCR; TCRdb keeps only in-frame clonotypes and omits some of them. The profile shows over 300,000 clones, roughly 85% of them singletons. J was trimmed by 6 bases and V by 4 bases; bases with no gene match: 8. Germline V gene sequence: CDR1 LGHDT, CDR2 YNNKEL (reference sequence). CDR3 length equals 14 residues. As for this clone: Its antigen is as yet unknown.

The clonotype was recovered from a person aged 18-65 years who received the Ad26.COV2.S COVID-19 vaccine or a placebo. Sequences were derived from peripheral blood, sampled in a trial of Ad26.COV2.S vaccine versus placebo. This rearrangement joins TRBV3-1 (or the pseudogene TRBV3-2) to TRBJ1-2; 7 positions agree with TRBD1. CDR3 sequence (DNA): TGTGCCAGCAGCCGTCGGACAGGAAACCATGGCTACACCTTC. This gives the protein CASSRRTGNHGYTF.